This record covers a single TCR beta chain. This sample is part of a study of blood T cell repertoires in COVID-19. The CDR3 consists of 16 residues. Germline V CDR1 and CDR2: GTSNPN, SVGIG (reference sequence). The V and J ends lost 0 bases and 2 bases, in that order; junction bases with no gene match: 5. The repertoire was sequenced with immunoSEQ multiplex PCR; TCRdb's copy has only in-frame clones and lacks some. The data show 240,000 or so clones, around 89% seen once. V is TRBV30 and J is TRBJ1-5; TRBD1 matches 9 bases. Sequenced material: PBMCs or T cells enriched from blood (not recorded which). The receptor comes from a man aged 40-50 years who had recovered from COVID-19. CDR3 coding DNA: TGTGCCTGGAGTGTACAGGGGGCGGCCGGCAATCAGCCCCAGCATTTT. Translation: CAWSVQGAAGNQPQHF.